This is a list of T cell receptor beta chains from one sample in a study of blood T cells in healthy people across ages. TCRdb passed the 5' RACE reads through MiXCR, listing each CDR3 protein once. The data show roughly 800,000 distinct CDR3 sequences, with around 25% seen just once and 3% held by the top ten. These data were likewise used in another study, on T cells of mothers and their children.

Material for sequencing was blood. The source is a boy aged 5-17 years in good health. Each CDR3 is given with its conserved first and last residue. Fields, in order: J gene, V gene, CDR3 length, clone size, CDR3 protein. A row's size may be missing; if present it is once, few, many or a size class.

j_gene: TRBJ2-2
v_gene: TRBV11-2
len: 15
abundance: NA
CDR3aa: CASSHDTGVTGELFF

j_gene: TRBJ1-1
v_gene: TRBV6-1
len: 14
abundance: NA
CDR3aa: CASVVGEGYTEAFF

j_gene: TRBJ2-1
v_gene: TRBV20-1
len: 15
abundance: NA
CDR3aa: CSASEVYGSYNEQFF

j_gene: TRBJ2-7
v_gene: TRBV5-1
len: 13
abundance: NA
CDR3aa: CASSPTTTYEQYF

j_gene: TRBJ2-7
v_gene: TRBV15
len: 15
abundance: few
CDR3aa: CATSSPGTDTYEQYF

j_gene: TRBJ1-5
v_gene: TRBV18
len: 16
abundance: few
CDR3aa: CASSPYGQDSNQPQHF

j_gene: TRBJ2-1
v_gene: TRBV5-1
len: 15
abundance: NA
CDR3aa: CASSLVAGQGNEQFF

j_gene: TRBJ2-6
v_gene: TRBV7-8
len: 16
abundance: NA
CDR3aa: CASSLGLQAGANVLTF

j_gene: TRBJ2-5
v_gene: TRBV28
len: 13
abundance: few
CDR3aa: CASTPQGPQTQYF

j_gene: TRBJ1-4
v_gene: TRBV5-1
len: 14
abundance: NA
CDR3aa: CASSLASSNEKLFF

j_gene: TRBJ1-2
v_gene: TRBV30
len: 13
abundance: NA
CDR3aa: CAWSVSWEYGYTF

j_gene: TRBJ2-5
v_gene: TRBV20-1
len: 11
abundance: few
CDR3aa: CSSGVKETQYF

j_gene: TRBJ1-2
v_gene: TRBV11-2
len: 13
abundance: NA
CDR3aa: CASSLVPGEGYTF

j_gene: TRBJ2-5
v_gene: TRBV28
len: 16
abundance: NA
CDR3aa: CASGEPAGEPQETQYF

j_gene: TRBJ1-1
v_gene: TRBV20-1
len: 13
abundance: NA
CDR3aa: CSARDPPNTEAFF

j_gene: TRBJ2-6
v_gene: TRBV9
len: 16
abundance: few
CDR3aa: CASSPRTGGVHGVLTF

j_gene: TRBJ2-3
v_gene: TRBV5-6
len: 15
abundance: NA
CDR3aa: CASSGALGVADTQYF

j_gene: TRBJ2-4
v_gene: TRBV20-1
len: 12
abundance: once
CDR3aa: CSARGGPNIQYF

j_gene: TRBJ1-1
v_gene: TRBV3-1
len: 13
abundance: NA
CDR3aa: CASRGGQGRTAFF

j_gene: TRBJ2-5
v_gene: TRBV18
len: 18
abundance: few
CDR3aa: CASSPRGLAGASQETQYF